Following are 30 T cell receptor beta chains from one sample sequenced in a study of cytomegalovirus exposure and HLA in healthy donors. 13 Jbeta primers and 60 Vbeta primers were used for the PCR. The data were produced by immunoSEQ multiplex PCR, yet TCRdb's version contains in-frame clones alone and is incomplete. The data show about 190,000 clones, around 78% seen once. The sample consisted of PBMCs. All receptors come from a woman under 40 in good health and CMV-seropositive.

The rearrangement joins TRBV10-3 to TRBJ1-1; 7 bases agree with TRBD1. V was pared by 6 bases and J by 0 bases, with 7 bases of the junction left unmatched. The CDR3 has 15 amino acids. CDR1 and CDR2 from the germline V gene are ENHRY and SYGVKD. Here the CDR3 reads CAISSTDRVNTEAFF. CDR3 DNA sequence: TGTGCCATCAGCAGCACCGACAGGGTGAACACTGAAGCTTTCTTT.

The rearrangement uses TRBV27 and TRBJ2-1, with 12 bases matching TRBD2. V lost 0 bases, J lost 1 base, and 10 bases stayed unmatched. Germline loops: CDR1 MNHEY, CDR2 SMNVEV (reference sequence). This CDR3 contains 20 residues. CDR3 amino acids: CASSLSGGTSGPRSYNEQFF. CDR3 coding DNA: TGTGCCAGCAGTTTATCGGGCGGGACTAGCGGGCCCCGGTCCTACAATGAGCAGTTCTTC.

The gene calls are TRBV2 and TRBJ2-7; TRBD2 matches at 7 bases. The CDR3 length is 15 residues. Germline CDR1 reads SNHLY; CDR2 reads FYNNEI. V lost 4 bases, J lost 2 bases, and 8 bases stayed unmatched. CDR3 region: CASSAGRADTYEQYF. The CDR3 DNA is TGTGCCAGCAGTGCGGGGAGGGCAGATACCTACGAGCAGTACTTC.

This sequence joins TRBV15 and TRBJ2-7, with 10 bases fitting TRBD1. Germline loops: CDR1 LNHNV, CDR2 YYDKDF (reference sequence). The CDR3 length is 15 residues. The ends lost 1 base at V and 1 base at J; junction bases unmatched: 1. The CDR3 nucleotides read TGTGCCACCAGCAGAGGGACAGGGGGTTCCTACGAGCAGTACTTC. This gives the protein CATSRGTGGSYEQYF. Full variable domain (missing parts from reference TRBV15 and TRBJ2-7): DAMVIQNPRYQVTQFGKPVTLSCSQTLNHNVMYWYQQKSSQAPKLLFHYYDKDFNNEADTPDNFQSRRPNTSFCFLDIRSPGLGDTAMYLCATSRGTGGSYEQYFGPGTRLTVT.

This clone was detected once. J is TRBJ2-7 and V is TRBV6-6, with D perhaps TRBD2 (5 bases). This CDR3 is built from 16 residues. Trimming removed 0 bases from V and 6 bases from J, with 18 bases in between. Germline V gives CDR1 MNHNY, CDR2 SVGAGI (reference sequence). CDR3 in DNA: TGTGCCAGCAGTTACTCAGTCGACCCGAGGAGGTCCGAGCAGTACTTC. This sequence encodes CASSYSVDPRRSEQYF.

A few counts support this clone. This CDR3 is CASSPQGARNEQYF. CDR3 nucleotide sequence: TGTGCCAGCAGCCCACAGGGGGCGCGGAACGAGCAGTACTTC. V gene TRBV28 combines with J gene TRBJ2-7; 9 bases align to TRBD1. V was pared by 6 bases and J by 5 bases, with 8 bases of the junction left unmatched. CDR3 length: 14 amino acids. The germline V gene has CDR1 MDHEN and CDR2 SYDVKM.

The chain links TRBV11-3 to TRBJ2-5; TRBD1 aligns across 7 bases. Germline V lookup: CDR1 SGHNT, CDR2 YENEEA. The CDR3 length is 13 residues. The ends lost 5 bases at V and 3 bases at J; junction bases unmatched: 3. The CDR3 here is CASSRQGEETQYF. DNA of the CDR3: TGTGCCAGCAGCCGACAGGGCGAAGAGACCCAGTACTTC.

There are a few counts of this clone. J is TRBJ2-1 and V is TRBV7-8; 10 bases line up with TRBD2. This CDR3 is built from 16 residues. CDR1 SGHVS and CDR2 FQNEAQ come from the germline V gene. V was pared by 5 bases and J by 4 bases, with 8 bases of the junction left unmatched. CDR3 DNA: TGTGCCAGCAGCCCTCAAGCGGGAGGGTTATACAATGAGCAGTTCTTC. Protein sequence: CASSPQAGGLYNEQFF.

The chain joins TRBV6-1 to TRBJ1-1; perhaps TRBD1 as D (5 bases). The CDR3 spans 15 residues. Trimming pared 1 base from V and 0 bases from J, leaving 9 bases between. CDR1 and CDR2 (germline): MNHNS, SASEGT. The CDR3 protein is CASSEVDRLNTEAFF. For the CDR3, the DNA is TGTGCCAGCAGTGAAGTTGACAGACTGAACACTGAAGCTTTCTTT.

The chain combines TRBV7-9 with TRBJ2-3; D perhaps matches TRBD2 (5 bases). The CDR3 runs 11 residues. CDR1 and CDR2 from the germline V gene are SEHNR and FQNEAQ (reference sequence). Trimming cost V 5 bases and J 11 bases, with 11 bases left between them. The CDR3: CASSTKGLQYF. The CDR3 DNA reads TGTGCCAGCAGCACCAAAGGACTGCAGTATTTT.

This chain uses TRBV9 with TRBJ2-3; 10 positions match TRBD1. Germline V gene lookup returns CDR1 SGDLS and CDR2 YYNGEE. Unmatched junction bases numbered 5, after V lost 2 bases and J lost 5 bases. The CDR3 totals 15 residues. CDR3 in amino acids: CASSVGTGAEDTQYF. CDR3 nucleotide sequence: TGTGCCAGCAGCGTGGGGACAGGGGCGGAAGATACGCAGTATTTT.

CDR3: CASSLEVDRAYNEQFF. CDR3 coding DNA: TGCGCCAGCAGCTTGGAAGTGGACAGGGCTTACAATGAGCAGTTCTTC. The chain couples TRBV5-1 to TRBJ2-1; 8 positions match TRBD1. J was trimmed by 4 bases and V by 0 bases; bases with no gene match: 6. CDR1 is SGHRS, CDR2 YFSETQ, per germline. The CDR3 is 16 residues long.

CDR3 nucleotide sequence: TGCGCCAGCAGCTTGGGACTAGCGGGAAGCGGGGAGCTGTTTTTT. It encodes CASSLGLAGSGELFF. V and J are TRBV5-1 and TRBJ2-2; 11 positions match TRBD2. CDR1 and CDR2 from the germline V gene are SGHRS and YFSETQ. V was clipped by 0 bases and J by 7 bases; unmatched bases: 2. The CDR3 has 15 residues.

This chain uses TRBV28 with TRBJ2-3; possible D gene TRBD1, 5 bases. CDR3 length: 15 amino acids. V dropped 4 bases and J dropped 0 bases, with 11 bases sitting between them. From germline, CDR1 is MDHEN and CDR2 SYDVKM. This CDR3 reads CASSWRQSSTDTQYF. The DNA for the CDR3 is TGTGCCAGCAGTTGGAGACAGAGTAGCACAGATACGCAGTATTTT.

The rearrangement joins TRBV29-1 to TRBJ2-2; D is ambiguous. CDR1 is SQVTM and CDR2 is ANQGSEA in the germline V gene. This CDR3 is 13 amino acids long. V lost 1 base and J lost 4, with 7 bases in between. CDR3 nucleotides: TGCAGCGTTGAAGTCCGAGTCACCGGGGAGCTGTTTTTT. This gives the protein CSVEVRVTGELFF.

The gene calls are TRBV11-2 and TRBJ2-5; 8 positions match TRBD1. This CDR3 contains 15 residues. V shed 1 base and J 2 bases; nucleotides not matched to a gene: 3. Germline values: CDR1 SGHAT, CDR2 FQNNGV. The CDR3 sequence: CASSLGQGTQETQYF. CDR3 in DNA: TGTGCCAGCAGCTTAGGACAGGGGACTCAAGAGACCCAGTACTTC.

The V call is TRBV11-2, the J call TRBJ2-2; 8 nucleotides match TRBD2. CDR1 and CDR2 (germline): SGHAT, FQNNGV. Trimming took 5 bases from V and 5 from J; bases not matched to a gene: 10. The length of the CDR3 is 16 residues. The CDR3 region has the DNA TGTGCCAGCAGCAGTCACTTAGCGGGACAAACCGGGGAGCTGTTTTTT. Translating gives CASSSHLAGQTGELFF.

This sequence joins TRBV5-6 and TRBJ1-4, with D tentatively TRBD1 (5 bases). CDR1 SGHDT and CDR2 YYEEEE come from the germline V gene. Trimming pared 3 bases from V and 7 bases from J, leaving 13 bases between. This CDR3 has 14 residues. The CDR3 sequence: CASSSAGRVEKLFF. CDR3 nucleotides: TGTGCCAGCAGCTCAGCGGGACGGGTTGAAAAACTGTTTTTT. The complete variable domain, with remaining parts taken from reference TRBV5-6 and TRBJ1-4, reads DAGVTQSPTHLIKTRGQQVTLRCSPKSGHDTVSWYQQALGQGPQFIFQYYEEEERQRGNFPDRFSGHQFPNYSSELNVNALLLGDSALYLCASSSAGRVEKLFFGSGTQLSVL.

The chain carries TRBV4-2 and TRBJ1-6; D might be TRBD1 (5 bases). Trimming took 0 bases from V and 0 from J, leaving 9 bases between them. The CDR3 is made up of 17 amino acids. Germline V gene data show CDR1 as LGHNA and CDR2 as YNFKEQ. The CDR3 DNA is TGTGCCAGCAGCCAAGAACGGACAATCTCCTATAATTCACCCCTCCACTTT. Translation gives CASSQERTISYNSPLHF.

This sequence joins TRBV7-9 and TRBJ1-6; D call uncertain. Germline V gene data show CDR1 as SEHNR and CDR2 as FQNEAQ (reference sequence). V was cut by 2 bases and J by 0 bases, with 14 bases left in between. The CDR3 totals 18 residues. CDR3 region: CASSLPLGESSYNSPLHF. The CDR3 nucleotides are TGTGCCAGCAGCTTACCTTTAGGAGAGAGCTCCTATAATTCACCCCTCCACTTT.

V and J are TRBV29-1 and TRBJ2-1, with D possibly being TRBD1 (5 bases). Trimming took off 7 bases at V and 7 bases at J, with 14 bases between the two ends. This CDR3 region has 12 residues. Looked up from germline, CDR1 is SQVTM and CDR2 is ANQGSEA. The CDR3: CSAVRGFNEQFF. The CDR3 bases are TGCAGCGCTGTAAGGGGCTTTAATGAGCAGTTCTTC.

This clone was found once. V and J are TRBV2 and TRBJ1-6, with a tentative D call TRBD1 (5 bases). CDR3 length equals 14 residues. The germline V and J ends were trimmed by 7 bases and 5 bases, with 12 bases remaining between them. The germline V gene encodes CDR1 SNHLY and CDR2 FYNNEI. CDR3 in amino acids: CASTGGSNNSPLHF. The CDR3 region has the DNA TGTGCCAGCACGGGGGGGAGTAATAATTCACCCCTCCACTTT. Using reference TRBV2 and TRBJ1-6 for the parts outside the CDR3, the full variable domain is EPEVTQTPSHQVTQMGQEVILRCVPISNHLYFYWYRQILGQKVEFLVSFYNNEISEKSEIFDDQFSVERPDGSNFTLKIRSTKLEDSAMYFCASTGGSNNSPLHFGNGTRLTVT.

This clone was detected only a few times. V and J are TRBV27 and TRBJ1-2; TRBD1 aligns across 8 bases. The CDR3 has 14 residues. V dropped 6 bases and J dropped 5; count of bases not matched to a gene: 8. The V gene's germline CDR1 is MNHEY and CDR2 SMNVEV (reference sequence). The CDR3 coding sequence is TGTGCCAGCAGCAGGACAGGGCTTGGGTATGGCTACACCTTC. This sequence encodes CASSRTGLGYGYTF.

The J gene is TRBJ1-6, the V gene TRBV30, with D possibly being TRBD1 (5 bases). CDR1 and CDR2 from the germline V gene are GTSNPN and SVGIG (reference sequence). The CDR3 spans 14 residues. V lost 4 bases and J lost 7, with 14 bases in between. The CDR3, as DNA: TGTGCCTGGACATCGGGGGGGGGAAATTCACCCCTCCACTTT. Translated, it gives CAWTSGGGNSPLHF.

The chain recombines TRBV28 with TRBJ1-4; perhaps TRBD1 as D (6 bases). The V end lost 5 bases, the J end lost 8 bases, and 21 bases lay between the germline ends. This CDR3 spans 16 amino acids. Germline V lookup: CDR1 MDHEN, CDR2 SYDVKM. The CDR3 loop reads CASSPQYRDVREKLFF. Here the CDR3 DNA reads TGTGCCAGCAGTCCACAATACAGGGATGTAAGGGAAAAACTGTTTTTT.

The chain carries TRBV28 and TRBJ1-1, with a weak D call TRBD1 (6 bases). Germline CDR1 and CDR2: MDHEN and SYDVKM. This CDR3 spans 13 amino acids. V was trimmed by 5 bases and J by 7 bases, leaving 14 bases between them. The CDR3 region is CASSPGQTYEAFF. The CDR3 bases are TGTGCCAGCAGTCCCGGACAGACCTATGAAGCTTTCTTT.

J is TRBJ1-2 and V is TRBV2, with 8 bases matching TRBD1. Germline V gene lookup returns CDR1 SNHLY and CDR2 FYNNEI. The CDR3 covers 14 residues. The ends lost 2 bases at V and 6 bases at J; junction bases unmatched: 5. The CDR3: CASSERRGQDGYTF. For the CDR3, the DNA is TGTGCCAGCAGTGAACGCAGGGGGCAGGATGGCTACACCTTC.

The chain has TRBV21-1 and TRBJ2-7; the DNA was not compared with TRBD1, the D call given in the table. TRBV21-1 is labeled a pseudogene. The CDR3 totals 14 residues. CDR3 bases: TGTGCCAGCAGCAAACGGGACAGGATCTACGAGCAGTACTTC. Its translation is CASSKRDRIYEQYF.

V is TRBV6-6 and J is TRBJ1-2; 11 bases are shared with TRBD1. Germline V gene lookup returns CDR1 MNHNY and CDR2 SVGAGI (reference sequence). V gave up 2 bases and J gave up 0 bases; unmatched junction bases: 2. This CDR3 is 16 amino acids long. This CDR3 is CASSYGTGGSNYGYTF. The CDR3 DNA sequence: TGTGCCAGCAGTTACGGGACAGGGGGGTCTAACTATGGCTACACCTTC.

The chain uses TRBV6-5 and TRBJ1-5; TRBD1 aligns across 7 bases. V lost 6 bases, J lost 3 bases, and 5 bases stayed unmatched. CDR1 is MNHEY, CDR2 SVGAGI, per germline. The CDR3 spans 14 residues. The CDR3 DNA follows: TGTGCCAGCAGCCTGACAGGGAACAATCAGCCCCAGCATTTT. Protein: CASSLTGNNQPQHF.